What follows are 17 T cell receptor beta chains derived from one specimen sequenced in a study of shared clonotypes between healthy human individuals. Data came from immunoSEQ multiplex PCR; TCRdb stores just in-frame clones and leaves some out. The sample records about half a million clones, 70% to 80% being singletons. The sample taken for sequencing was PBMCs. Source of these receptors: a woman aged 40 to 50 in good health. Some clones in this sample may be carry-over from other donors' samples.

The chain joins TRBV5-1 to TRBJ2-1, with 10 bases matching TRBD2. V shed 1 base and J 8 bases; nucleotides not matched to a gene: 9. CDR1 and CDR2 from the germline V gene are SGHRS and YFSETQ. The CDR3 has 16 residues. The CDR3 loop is CASSLLASGSDHEQFF. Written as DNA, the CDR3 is TGCGCCAGCAGCTTGTTGGCTAGCGGGAGTGATCATGAGCAGTTCTTC.

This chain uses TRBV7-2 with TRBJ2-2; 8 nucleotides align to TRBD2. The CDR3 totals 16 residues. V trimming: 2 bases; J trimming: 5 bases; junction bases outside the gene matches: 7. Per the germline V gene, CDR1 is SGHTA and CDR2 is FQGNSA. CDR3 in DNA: TGTGCCAGCAGCTTAAACGGGAGGGCCAGTACCGGGGAGCTGTTTTTT. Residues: CASSLNGRASTGELFF.

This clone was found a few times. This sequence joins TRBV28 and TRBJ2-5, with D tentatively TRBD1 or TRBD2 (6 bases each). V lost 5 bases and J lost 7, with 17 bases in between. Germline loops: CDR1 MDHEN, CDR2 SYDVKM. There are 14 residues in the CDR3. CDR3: CASSGPGPGATQYF. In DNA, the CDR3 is TGTGCCAGCAGTGGGCCCGGGCCGGGGGCGACCCAGTACTTC.

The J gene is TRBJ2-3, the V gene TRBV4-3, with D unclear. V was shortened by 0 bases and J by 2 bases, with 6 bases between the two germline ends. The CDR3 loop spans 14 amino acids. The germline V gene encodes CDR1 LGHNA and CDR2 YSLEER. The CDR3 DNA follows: TGCGCCAGCAGCCAAGATCTCCTCACAGATACGCAGTATTTT. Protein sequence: CASSQDLLTDTQYF.

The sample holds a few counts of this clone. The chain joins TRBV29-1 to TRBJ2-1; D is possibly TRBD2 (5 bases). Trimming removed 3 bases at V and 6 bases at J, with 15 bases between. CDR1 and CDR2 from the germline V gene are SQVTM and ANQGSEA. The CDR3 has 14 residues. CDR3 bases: TGCAGCGTTGAGAGGGAGAGGTGGGGCAATGAGCAGTTCTTC. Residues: CSVERERWGNEQFF.

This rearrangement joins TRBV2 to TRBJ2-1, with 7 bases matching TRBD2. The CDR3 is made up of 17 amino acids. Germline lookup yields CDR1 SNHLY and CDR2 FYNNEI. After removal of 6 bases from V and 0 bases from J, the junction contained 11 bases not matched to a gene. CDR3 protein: CASRLTSSGRSYNEQFF. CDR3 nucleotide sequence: TGTGCCAGCAGACTCACCAGTAGCGGGCGCTCCTACAATGAGCAGTTCTTC. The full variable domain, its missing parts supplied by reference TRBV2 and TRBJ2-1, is EPEVTQTPSHQVTQMGQEVILRCVPISNHLYFYWYRQILGQKVEFLVSFYNNEISEKSEIFDDQFSVERPDGSNFTLKIRSTKLEDSAMYFCASRLTSSGRSYNEQFFGPGTRLTVL.

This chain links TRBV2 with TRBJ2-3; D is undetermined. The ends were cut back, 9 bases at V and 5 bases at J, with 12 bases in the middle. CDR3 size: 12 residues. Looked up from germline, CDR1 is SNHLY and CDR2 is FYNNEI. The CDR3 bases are TGTGCCAGTGAGACGTGGGGAGATACGCAGTATTTT. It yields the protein CASETWGDTQYF.

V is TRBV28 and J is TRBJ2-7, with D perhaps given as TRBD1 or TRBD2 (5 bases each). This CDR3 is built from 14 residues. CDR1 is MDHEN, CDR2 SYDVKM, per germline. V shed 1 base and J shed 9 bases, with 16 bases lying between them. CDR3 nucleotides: TGTGCCAGCAGTTTATCCGGGACCCCCCGAGGGCAGTACTTC. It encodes CASSLSGTPRGQYF. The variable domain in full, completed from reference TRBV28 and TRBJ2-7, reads DVKVTQSSRYLVKRTGEKVFLECVQDMDHENMFWYRQDPGLGLRLIYFSYDVKMKEKGDIPEGYSVSREKKERFSLILESASTNQTSMYLCASSLSGTPRGQYFGPGTRLTVT.

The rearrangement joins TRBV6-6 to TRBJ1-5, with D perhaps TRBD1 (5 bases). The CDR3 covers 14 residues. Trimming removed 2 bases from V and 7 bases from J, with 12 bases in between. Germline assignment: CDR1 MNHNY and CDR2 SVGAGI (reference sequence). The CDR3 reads CASSYVGARQPQHF. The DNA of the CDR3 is TGTGCCAGCAGTTACGTAGGGGCGAGGCAGCCCCAGCATTTT.

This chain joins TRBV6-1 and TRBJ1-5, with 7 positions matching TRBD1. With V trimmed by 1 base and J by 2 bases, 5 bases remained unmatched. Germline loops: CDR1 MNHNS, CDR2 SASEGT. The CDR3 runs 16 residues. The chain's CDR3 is CASSEDRGLGNQPQHF. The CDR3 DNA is TGTGCCAGCAGTGAAGACAGGGGTCTCGGCAATCAGCCCCAGCATTTT.

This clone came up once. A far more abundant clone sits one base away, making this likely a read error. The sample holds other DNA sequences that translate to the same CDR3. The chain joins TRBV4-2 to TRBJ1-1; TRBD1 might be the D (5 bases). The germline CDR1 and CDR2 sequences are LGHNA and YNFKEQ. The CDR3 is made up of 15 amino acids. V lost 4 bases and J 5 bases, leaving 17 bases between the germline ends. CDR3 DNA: TGTGCCAGCAGCCTAGATCGAGCAGGGTTAACTGAAGCTTTCTTT. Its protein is CASSLDRAGLTEAFF.

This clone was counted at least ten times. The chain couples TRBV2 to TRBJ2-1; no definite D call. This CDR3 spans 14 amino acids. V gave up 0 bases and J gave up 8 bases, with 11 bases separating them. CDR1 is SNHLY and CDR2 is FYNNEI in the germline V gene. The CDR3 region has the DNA TGTGCCAGCAGTGAAGCGCTTCAGAGCTATGAGCAGTTCTTC. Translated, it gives CASSEALQSYEQFF.

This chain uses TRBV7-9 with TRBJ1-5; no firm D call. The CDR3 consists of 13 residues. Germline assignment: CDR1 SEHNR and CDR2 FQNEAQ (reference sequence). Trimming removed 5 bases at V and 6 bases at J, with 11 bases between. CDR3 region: CASSPGKGQPQHF. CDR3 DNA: TGTGCCAGCAGCCCCGGAAAGGGTCAGCCCCAGCATTTT.

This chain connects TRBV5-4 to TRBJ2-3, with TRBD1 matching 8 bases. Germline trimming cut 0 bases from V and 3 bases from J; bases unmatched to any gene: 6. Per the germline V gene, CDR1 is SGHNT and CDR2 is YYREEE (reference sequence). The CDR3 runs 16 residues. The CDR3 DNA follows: TGTGCCAGCAGCTTGGCCGAGGACAGGGTGACAGATACGCAGTATTTT. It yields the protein CASSLAEDRVTDTQYF.

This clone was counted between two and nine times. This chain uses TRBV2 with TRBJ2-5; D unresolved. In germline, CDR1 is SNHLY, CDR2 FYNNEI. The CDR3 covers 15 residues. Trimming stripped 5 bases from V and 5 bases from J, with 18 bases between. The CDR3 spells CASSPNLRVWETQYF. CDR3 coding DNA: TGTGCCAGCAGTCCAAACCTCCGGGTCTGGGAGACCCAGTACTTC.

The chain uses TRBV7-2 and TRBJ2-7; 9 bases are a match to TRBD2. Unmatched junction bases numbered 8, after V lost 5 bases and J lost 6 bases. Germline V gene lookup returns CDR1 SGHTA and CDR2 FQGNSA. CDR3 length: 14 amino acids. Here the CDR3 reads CASSVGLAQGEQYF. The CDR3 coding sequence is TGTGCCAGCAGCGTGGGACTAGCTCAAGGCGAGCAGTACTTC.

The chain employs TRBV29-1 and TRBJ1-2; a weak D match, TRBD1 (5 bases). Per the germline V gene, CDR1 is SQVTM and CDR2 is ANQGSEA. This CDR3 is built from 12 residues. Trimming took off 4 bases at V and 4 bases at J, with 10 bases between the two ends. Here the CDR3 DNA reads TGCAGCGTTGTAGAGGGGCCCTATGGCTACACCTTC. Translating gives CSVVEGPYGYTF.